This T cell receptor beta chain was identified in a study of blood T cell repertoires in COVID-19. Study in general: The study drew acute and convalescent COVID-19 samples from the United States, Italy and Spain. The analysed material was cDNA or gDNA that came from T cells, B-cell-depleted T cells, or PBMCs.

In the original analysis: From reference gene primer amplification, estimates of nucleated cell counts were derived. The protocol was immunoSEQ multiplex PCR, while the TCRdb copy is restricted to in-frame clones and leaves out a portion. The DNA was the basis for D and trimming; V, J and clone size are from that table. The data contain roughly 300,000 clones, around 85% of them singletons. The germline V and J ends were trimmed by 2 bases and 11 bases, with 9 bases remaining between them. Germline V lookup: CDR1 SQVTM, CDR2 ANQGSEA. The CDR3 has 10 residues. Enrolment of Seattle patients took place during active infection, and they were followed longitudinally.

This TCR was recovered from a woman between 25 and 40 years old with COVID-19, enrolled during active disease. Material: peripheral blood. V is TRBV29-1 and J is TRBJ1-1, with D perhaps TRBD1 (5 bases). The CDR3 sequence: CSVEQGIAFF. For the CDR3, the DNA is TGCAGCGTTGAACAGGGTATTGCTTTCTTT.